These 32 T cell receptor beta chains came from one sample sequenced in a study of blood T cell repertoires in COVID-19. Assay used: immunoSEQ multiplex PCR; TCRdb lists only in-frame clones, some missing. Altogether a few hundred thousand clones are present, 90% being singletons, with the ten largest covering under 1.1%. Sample: peripheral blood. These receptors all come from a middle-aged woman with COVID-19, enrolled during active disease.

With respect to this clone: Other DNA sequences in the sample encode the same CDR3. The chain has TRBV27 and TRBJ1-2; 9 nucleotides agree with TRBD1. Germline V gene lookup returns CDR1 MNHEY and CDR2 SMNVEV (reference sequence). This CDR3 contains 14 residues. V shed 4 bases and J 2 bases; nucleotides not matched to a gene: 2. CDR3 in amino acids: CASSSGQGNYGYTF. The DNA of the CDR3 is TGTGCCAGCAGTTCAGGACAGGGGAACTATGGCTACACCTTC.

Only a few counts were recorded for this clone. The chain carries TRBV6-5 and TRBJ1-5; D is ambiguous. Trimming shortened V by 4 bases and J by 2 bases, and 12 bases separated the two germline ends. CDR1 is MNHEY, CDR2 SVGAGI, per germline. CDR3 size: 15 residues. The CDR3 protein is CASSSQFTGNQPQHF. The CDR3 coding sequence is TGTGCCAGCAGTTCGCAATTCACAGGCAATCAGCCCCAGCATTTT.

This chain joins TRBV7-3 and TRBJ1-1; the D gene is possibly TRBD1 (6 bases). V was trimmed by 6 bases and J by 3 bases, leaving 17 bases between them. The length of the CDR3 is 15 residues. Per the germline V gene, CDR1 is SGHTA and CDR2 is FQGTGA. For the CDR3, the DNA is TGTGCCAGCAGACAAAAACAGGGTAGTGACACTGAAGCTTTCTTT. It codes for CASRQKQGSDTEAFF.

This clone was seen a handful of times. V and J are TRBV19 and TRBJ1-2, with TRBD1 matching over 8 bases. Germline V gene lookup returns CDR1 LNHDA and CDR2 SQIVND (reference sequence). The J segment lost 8 bases and the V segment lost 4 bases, leaving 12 bases of the junction unmatched. This CDR3 spans 15 amino acids. This CDR3 is CASSTFRGRMDGYTF. For the CDR3, the DNA is TGTGCCAGTAGTACCTTCAGGGGGCGTATGGACGGCTACACCTTC.

V gene TRBV7-2 combines with J gene TRBJ1-6; D call uncertain. Trimming took 3 bases from V and 7 from J, leaving 16 bases between them. Germline-derived CDR1 and CDR2 are SGHTA and FQGNSA. The CDR3 is 16 amino acids. Written as DNA, the CDR3 is TGTGCCAGCAGCTTCCCGCGGACGGGAAAGAATTCACCCCTCCACTTT. As protein: CASSFPRTGKNSPLHF.

The CDR3 DNA reads TGTGCCAGCAGTGATGACAGGGGGGACTATGGCTACACCTTC. Amino acids: CASSDDRGDYGYTF. The gene calls are TRBV2 and TRBJ1-2; TRBD1 matches at 9 bases. Germline-derived CDR1 and CDR2 are SNHLY and FYNNEI. V shed 3 bases and J 3 bases; nucleotides not matched to a gene: 2. The CDR3 is 14 amino acids. Combining the CDR3 with reference TRBV2 and TRBJ1-2 gives the whole variable domain EPEVTQTPSHQVTQMGQEVILRCVPISNHLYFYWYRQILGQKVEFLVSFYNNEISEKSEIFDDQFSVERPDGSNFTLKIRSTKLEDSAMYFCASSDDRGDYGYTFGSGTRLTVV.

The chain couples TRBV30 to TRBJ1-2; TRBD1 matches at 8 bases. Germline trimming cut 7 bases from V and 4 bases from J; bases unmatched to any gene: 8. Germline CDR1 and CDR2: GTSNPN and SVGIG (reference sequence). This CDR3 spans 13 amino acids. Here the CDR3 DNA reads TGTGCCTCGTCGGGACAGGCTTTCTATGGCTACACCTTC. This translates into CASSGQAFYGYTF.

CDR3 residues: CASSNYRGRIYGQPQHF. Here the CDR3 DNA reads TGTGCCAGTAGTAATTACAGGGGGCGAATCTACGGTCAGCCCCAGCATTTT. This chain connects TRBV19 to TRBJ1-5; TRBD1 matches at 9 bases. Germline V gene sequence: CDR1 LNHDA, CDR2 SQIVND (reference sequence). The CDR3 totals 17 residues. J lost 6 bases, V lost 4 bases, and 13 bases had no gene match.

This clone is a singleton in its sample. The gene calls are TRBV4-3 and TRBJ2-2, with TRBD1 as a possible D gene (5 bases). Trimming pared 1 base from V and 5 bases from J, leaving 20 bases between. The CDR3 sequence is 18 residues long. CDR1 LGHNA and CDR2 YSLEER come from the germline V gene. The CDR3 loop is CASSQVTRVRQWTGELFF. The CDR3 DNA is TGCGCCAGCAGCCAAGTAACCAGGGTGAGACAGTGGACCGGGGAGCTGTTTTTT.

The chain links TRBV6-6 to TRBJ1-2; D possibly corresponds to TRBD1 (5 bases). The germline gives CDR1 MNHNY, CDR2 SVGAGI (reference sequence). The CDR3 runs to 16 residues. With 6 bases removed from V and 2 bases from J, the gap between germline ends came to 19 bases. In DNA form, the CDR3 reads TGTGCCAGCAGACACACTCCCGGGGGTAAGAACTATGGCTACACCTTC. Translating gives CASRHTPGGKNYGYTF.

J is TRBJ2-6 and V is TRBV7-2; no clear D gene. Deletions cut 1 base from V and 0 bases from J, with 7 bases between. Germline V gene lookup returns CDR1 SGHTA and CDR2 FQGNSA. The CDR3 consists of 16 residues. CDR3 amino acids: CASSLEGASGANVLTF. Written as DNA, the CDR3 is TGTGCCAGCAGCTTAGAAGGAGCCTCTGGGGCCAACGTCCTGACTTTC.

The chain combines TRBV9 with TRBJ1-5; D possibly corresponds to TRBD1 (6 bases). The CDR3 is made up of 14 amino acids. Trimming pared 0 bases from V and 5 bases from J, leaving 9 bases between. Germline assignment: CDR1 SGDLS and CDR2 YYNGEE. CDR3 sequence (DNA): TGTGCCAGCAGCGTAGGGGCAGGGGATCAGCCCCAGCATTTT. It specifies CASSVGAGDQPQHF.

In this sample, this clone turned up once. The V and J genes are TRBV9 and TRBJ1-1; 8 bases fit TRBD1. This CDR3 is built from 12 residues. The germline V gene has CDR1 SGDLS and CDR2 YYNGEE. V lost 3 bases, J lost 11 bases, and 6 bases stayed unmatched. The CDR3 reads CASSGPRTGAFF. For the CDR3, the DNA is TGTGCCAGCAGCGGGCCCCGGACAGGGGCTTTCTTT.

The CDR3 is CASSPHYRTGEAFF. For the CDR3, the DNA is TGTGCCAGCAGCCCTCACTACCGGACAGGGGAAGCTTTCTTT. This chain uses TRBV7-2 with TRBJ1-1, with 8 bases aligning to TRBD1. The CDR3 has 14 residues. The germline V gene has CDR1 SGHTA and CDR2 FQGNSA. After removal of 5 bases from V and 8 bases from J, the junction contained 10 bases not matched to a gene.

This chain links TRBV6-6 with TRBJ1-1; weak D call: TRBD1 (5 bases). Between the trimmed V and J ends, which lost 4 bases and 5 bases, there was a span of 14 bases. Germline V gene sequence: CDR1 MNHNY, CDR2 SVGAGI (reference sequence). The CDR3 spans 14 residues. The CDR3 sequence: CASSSPGIRTEAFF. DNA of the CDR3: TGTGCCAGCAGTTCCCCAGGGATAAGAACTGAAGCTTTCTTT.

V and J are TRBV7-9 and TRBJ1-1, with D unresolved. Trimming cost V 1 base and J 5 bases, with 8 bases left between them. The CDR3 length is 13 residues. The germline gives CDR1 SEHNR, CDR2 FQNEAQ (reference sequence). The CDR3 DNA is TGTGCCAGCAGCTTAGAGCTGTGGACTGAAGCTTTCTTT. The encoded protein is CASSLELWTEAFF.

This clone was counted once. The genes are TRBV19 and TRBJ2-7, with TRBD2 as a possible D gene (6 bases). This CDR3 region has 14 residues. V lost 4 bases to trimming and J lost 2 bases, with 12 bases between them. Looked up from germline, CDR1 is LNHDA and CDR2 is SQIVND (reference sequence). The CDR3 nucleotides are TGTGCCAGTAGTAGGAGGGGTTCTACCTACGAGCAGTACTTC. Amino acids: CASSRRGSTYEQYF. Drawing the rest from reference TRBV19 and TRBJ2-7, the complete variable domain is DGGITQSPKYLFRKEGQNVTLSCEQNLNHDAMYWYRQDPGQGLRLIYYSQIVNDFQKGDIAEGYSVSREKKESFPLTVTSAQKNPTAFYLCASSRRGSTYEQYFGPGTRLTVT.

This chain uses TRBV7-2 with TRBJ1-6; D unresolved. Germline CDR1 and CDR2: SGHTA and FQGNSA. Trimming pared 5 bases from V and 0 bases from J, leaving 20 bases between. The CDR3 has 19 residues. The CDR3 nucleotides are TGTGCCAGCAGCGCGGCTCTAGGCCGGAGCTTCTCCTATAATTCACCCCTCCACTTT. This translates into CASSAALGRSFSYNSPLHF.

The rearrangement links TRBV2 to TRBJ1-1; 7 positions agree with TRBD1. CDR1 SNHLY and CDR2 FYNNEI come from the germline V gene. The V segment lost 3 bases and the J segment 6 bases; nucleotides outside the gene matches: 10. This CDR3 comprises 15 residues. In DNA form, the CDR3 reads TGTGCCAGCAGTGATGCTAGGGGGCGCGGGGCTGAAGCTTTCTTT. The encoded protein is CASSDARGRGAEAFF.

The chain recombines TRBV13 with TRBJ2-1, with D possibly TRBD1 on 6 matching bases. Looked up from germline, CDR1 is PRHDT and CDR2 is FYEKMQ (reference sequence). The V and J ends lost 5 bases and 5 bases respectively, with 16 bases between them. CDR3 size: 15 residues. The CDR3 is CASSLNRVPNNEQFF. The CDR3 region has the DNA TGTGCCAGCAGCCTGAACAGGGTTCCTAACAATGAGCAGTTCTTC.

This clone was observed once. The chain carries TRBV9 and TRBJ2-7; D is undetermined. Between the trimmed V and J ends, which lost 1 base and 1 base, there was a span of 9 bases. Looked up from germline, CDR1 is SGDLS and CDR2 is YYNGEE. This CDR3 spans 14 amino acids. CDR3 loop: CASSVRYSSYEQYF. In DNA, the CDR3 is TGTGCCAGCAGCGTACGGTACAGTTCCTACGAGCAGTACTTC.

This chain connects TRBV19 to TRBJ1-2, with unresolved D. The CDR3 extends over 14 amino acids. Between the trimmed V and J ends, which lost 7 bases and 2 bases, there was a span of 14 bases. Germline V gene sequence: CDR1 LNHDA, CDR2 SQIVND (reference sequence). In DNA, the CDR3 is TGTGCCAGTACAATAGGAGGCAGAAACTATGGCTACACCTTC. It is translated as CASTIGGRNYGYTF.

V gene TRBV9 combines with J gene TRBJ2-2; 7 bases agree with TRBD2. This CDR3 spans 16 amino acids. CDR1 is SGDLS and CDR2 is YYNGEE in the germline V gene. V shed 3 bases and J 3 bases; nucleotides not matched to a gene: 8. The CDR3: CASSAGGGRDTGELFF. CDR3 nucleotides: TGTGCCAGCAGCGCTGGGGGGGGAAGGGACACCGGGGAGCTGTTTTTT.

This rearrangement joins TRBV9 to TRBJ2-3; D ambiguous. The CDR3 totals 13 residues. V lost 4 bases to trimming and J lost 0 bases, with 6 bases between them. Germline CDR1 reads SGDLS; CDR2 reads YYNGEE. CDR3 DNA sequence: TGTGCCAGCAGCAATCAAAGCACAGATACGCAGTATTTT. Translating gives CASSNQSTDTQYF.

J is TRBJ2-7 and V is TRBV6-6, with 7 positions matching TRBD2. The CDR3 contains 14 residues. Germline assignment: CDR1 MNHNY and CDR2 SVGAGI (reference sequence). V was clipped by 4 bases and J by 3 bases; unmatched bases: 6. The CDR3 is CASSLASGDYEQYF. As DNA, the CDR3 is TGTGCCAGCAGTTTGGCTAGCGGAGACTACGAGCAGTACTTC.

The V and J genes are TRBV7-3 and TRBJ2-5; D may be TRBD2 (6 bases). This CDR3 is built from 14 residues. Germline CDR1 reads SGHTA; CDR2 reads FQGTGA. Between the trimmed V and J ends, which lost 2 bases and 1 base, there was a span of 8 bases. CDR3 nucleotides: TGTGCCAGCAGCTTATTCGGGGGCCAAGAGACCCAGTACTTC. Translation gives CASSLFGGQETQYF.

The V and J genes are TRBV28 and TRBJ1-5; the D gene is possibly TRBD1 (6 bases). CDR3 length: 17 amino acids. Deletions cut 6 bases from V and 0 bases from J, with 18 bases between. CDR1 is MDHEN, CDR2 SYDVKM, per germline. CDR3 loop: CASSRARTVLSNQPQHF. CDR3 DNA sequence: TGTGCCAGCAGCCGAGCGAGGACAGTACTTAGCAATCAGCCCCAGCATTTT.

V usage is TRBV18 and J usage is TRBJ2-1; the match to TRBD2 covers 7 bases. The CDR3 is 16 amino acids. The germline V gene encodes CDR1 KGHSH and CDR2 LQKENI. V shed 3 bases and J 0 bases; nucleotides not matched to a gene: 5. CDR3: CASSPLGGSSYNEQFF. The DNA of the CDR3 is TGTGCCAGCTCACCGTTGGGGGGGAGCTCCTACAATGAGCAGTTCTTC. Full variable domain (rest looked up from reference TRBV18 and TRBJ2-1): NAGVMQNPRHLVRRRGQEARLRCSPMKGHSHVYWYRQLPEEGLKFMVYLQKENIIDESGMPKERFSAEFPKEGPSILRIQQVVRGDSAAYFCASSPLGGSSYNEQFFGPGTRLTVL.

The chain uses TRBV28 and TRBJ2-7, with 8 bases lining up with TRBD2. Germline V gene lookup returns CDR1 MDHEN and CDR2 SYDVKM. This CDR3 comprises 16 residues. After removal of 2 bases from V and 2 bases from J, the junction contained 8 bases not matched to a gene. Here the CDR3 reads CASSLGVGGRTYEQYF. In DNA, the CDR3 is TGTGCCAGCAGTTTAGGTGTAGGCGGGAGGACCTACGAGCAGTACTTC.

The chain uses TRBV9 and TRBJ2-5, with D unresolved. The V gene's germline CDR1 is SGDLS and CDR2 YYNGEE. Trimming took off 0 bases at V and 3 bases at J, with 12 bases between the two ends. The CDR3 runs 15 residues. The chain's CDR3 is CASSVGLSSEETQYF. CDR3 nucleotides: TGTGCCAGCAGCGTAGGATTGAGCAGCGAAGAGACCCAGTACTTC.

This sequence joins TRBV14 and TRBJ1-2; D call uncertain. V was clipped by 2 bases and J by 5 bases, with 9 bases between them. Germline CDR1 and CDR2: SGHDN and FVKESK. The CDR3 loop spans 13 amino acids. CDR3 amino acids: CASSQNTAYGYTF. Written as DNA, the CDR3 is TGTGCCAGCAGCCAAAATACAGCATATGGCTACACCTTC.

The chain is built from TRBV24-1 and TRBJ2-1; 11 bases line up with TRBD2. This CDR3 is 14 amino acids long. J was trimmed by 10 bases and V by 6 bases; bases with no gene match: 7. The V gene's germline CDR1 is KGHDR and CDR2 SFDVKD. Written as DNA, the CDR3 is TGTGCCACCAGTCCGGGACTAGCGGCCGAGGAGCAGTTCTTC. Its protein product is CATSPGLAAEEQFF.